Below, one T cell receptor beta chain is given with its context. Its antigen is still unknown. These data belong to a study of cytomegalovirus exposure and HLA in healthy donors. Study-wide results and limits: Previous analysis showed most TCR beta V segments were productive about 87% or about 30% of the time. Altogether, 164 TCR beta chains were recorded as cytomegalovirus-associated.

The PCR was carried out with 60 Vbeta primers and 13 Jbeta primers. Profiling relied on immunoSEQ multiplex PCR, and the TCRdb table lists in-frame clones only, not all of them. Of under 150,000 clones listed, roughly 62% were seen once; the top ten hold around 1.6%. V lost 1 base to trimming and J lost 4 bases; unmatched junction nucleotides: 3. CDR3 length: 14 amino acids. Germline-derived CDR1 and CDR2 are SGHTA and FQGNSA. The material sequenced was PBMCs. The source of this sequence is a man aged 30 to 39 in good health and CMV-seropositive. This chain uses TRBV7-2 with TRBJ1-2, with TRBD1 matching 7 bases. For the CDR3, the DNA is TGTGCCAGCAGCTTAGGGACAGGTATCTATGGCTACACCTTC. It yields the protein CASSLGTGIYGYTF.